The T cell receptor (beta chain) described here comes from a study of CD8 T cells in ankylosing spondylitis (dated by TCRdb to 2015 to 2018). With regard to the full study: To find TCR variants linked to disease, the study profiled T cell receptor beta repertoires in ankylosing spondylitis patients and healthy donors. Peripheral blood samples were taken, and synovial fluid was additionally collected from ankylosing spondylitis patients. The full study cohort was made up of 25 ankylosing spondylitis patients and about a hundred healthy donors.

Sequencing was carried out with an Illumina HiSeq 2500. TCR beta libraries were prepared by quantitative 5'-RACE with molecular barcodes. As for the authors' bioinformatics: A new computational method based on a probabilistic model of VDJ rearrangement was used to identify disease-linked TCR variants. Starting from the raw public reads, TCRdb applied fastp trimming at Q25, assembled clones with MiXCR and retained in-frame beta chains. Entries that share a CDR3 protein sequence are merged under the most common genes and DNA. The V and J calls follow TCRdb's processing rather than the paper's. The sample contains some 220,000 distinct CDR3 sequences, approximately 7.6% of them found a single time. The top ten constitute around 4.4% of the sample. This clonotype showed up many times. The specificity of this receptor is unknown. No base quality values were provided; no much bigger clone lies one nucleotide off.

CDR1 and CDR2 were assigned from the germline V gene (reference sequence) as DFQATT and SNEGSKA. The CDR3 sequence holds 17 residues, the cysteine and phenylalanine included. The kept DNA is CDR3 alone, 51 bases in frame from the first base. V loses 3 bases, J loses 1 base, and the germline ends lie 19 bases apart. General findings and caveats noted by the study authors: Some motif variants were previously reported in synovial fluid and blood of reactive arthritis patients, suggesting common disease-initiation mechanisms. The disease-linked clones had a CD8+ phenotype and were found at relatively low frequencies in peripheral blood. Blood from ankylosing spondylitis patients appeared to be characterized by a TCR beta motif composed of about eight highly homologous amino acid variants. According to the report, matched synovial fluid samples from ankylosing spondylitis patients were significantly enriched for the disease-linked clones.

The TCR was taken from a female donor with ankylosing spondylitis or in good health (not recorded which). Recombination joined TRBV20-1 with TRBJ2-1, with the D gene uncertain. Sequencing was performed on blood, either unsorted or a sorted T cell fraction (not recorded which). The nucleotides are TGCAGTGCTAGTGTTGATCTTGCCATAAGTTCCTACAATGAGCAGTTCTTC. The translation is CSASVDLAISSYNEQFF.